Included here is one T cell receptor (beta chain) sequence, with context. What it binds is unknown. These data belong to a study of OX40 agonist ivuxolimab in advanced cancers. On the study more broadly: Antecedent anti-PD-1, anti-PD-L1 or anti-CTLA-4 therapy was permissible, with 35% to 40% having received some.

Looked up from germline, CDR1 is SGHNT and CDR2 is YYREEE (reference sequence). Trimming shortened V by 4 bases and J by 11 bases, and 16 bases separated the two germline ends. This CDR3 has 13 amino acids. The study's findings and limits: Low levels of normalized T-cell clonal expansion also appeared in some nonresponders. CD8+ T cells (on average) carried more expanded clones than CD4+ T cells.

Profiled with immunoSEQ multiplex PCR; TCRdb holds only in-frame clones, not every one. The profile shows 75,000 to 95,000 clones, more than 80% of them singletons. V usage is TRBV5-4 and J usage is TRBJ1-5; D unresolved. This sample comprised CD4+ or CD8+ T cells sorted from blood, obtained in a trial of the OX40 agonist ivuxolimab. This TCR derives from an adult with an advanced solid tumor such as melanoma, head and neck, liver or kidney cancer. CDR3 DNA: TGTGCCAGCAGCCAAGACTCGAGAGTTACCCAGCATTTT. Translating it yields CASSQDSRVTQHF.